The rows below give T cell receptor beta chains drawn from one sample of a study of cytomegalovirus exposure and HLA in healthy donors. The repertoire was sequenced with immunoSEQ multiplex PCR; TCRdb's copy has only in-frame clones and lacks some. The sample yields about 120,000 clones, over 60% seen once. Specimen: PBMCs. The receptors shown here come from a woman in her thirties or forties in good health and CMV-seropositive. CDR3s include the opening cysteine and the closing phenylalanine or tryptophan. A D gene is named only where the DNA matches it firmly. Clone size appears in some rows only: once, few, many, or a class for an expanded clone.

size	V	D	J	DNA	CDR3
.	TRBV4-1	TRBD2	TRBJ2-1	TGCGCCAGCAGCCAAGGCGGTAATAGCGGGGGCTCCGGCTCCTACAATGAGCAGTTCTTC	CASSQGGNSGGSGSYNEQFF
once	TRBV7-2	.	TRBJ2-7	TGTGCCAGCAGCTTAGGGGCCGGGGATCGCTACGAGCAGTACTTC	CASSLGAGDRYEQYF
.	TRBV7-6	.	TRBJ2-3	TGTGCCAGCAGCTCTAATACAGATACGCAGTATTTT	CASSSNTDTQYF
few	TRBV5-8	.	TRBJ1-2	TGTGCCAGCAGCCCGGAAACCAGGCTAAAGTATGGCTACACCTTC	CASSPETRLKYGYTF
once	TRBV4-1	TRBD1	TRBJ1-6	TGCGCCAGCAGCGTCCGACAGGGGGCAATTTCACCCCTCCACTTT	CASSVRQGAISPLHF
.	TRBV19	TRBD1	TRBJ1-2	TGTGCCAGCATGCCCTCAGGACAGGAGCCTCCTAACTATGGCTACACCTTC	CASMPSGQEPPNYGYTF
once	TRBV4-1	TRBD2	TRBJ2-7	TGCGCCAGCAGCCCCTGGCCTGGTAGCGGGAGGGGCGAGCAGTACTTC	CASSPWPGSGRGEQYF
few	TRBV18	TRBD1	TRBJ1-1	TGTGCCAGCTCACCATCCGGGACAGTGAACACTGAAGCTTTCTTT	CASSPSGTVNTEAFF
.	TRBV10-2	TRBD1	TRBJ1-2	TGCGCCAGCAGTGAGTCCCGAGGGGGCGCGAGCGGCTACACCTTC	CASSESRGGASGYTF
.	TRBV5-1	.	TRBJ1-1	TGCGCCAGCAGCTTGGTAGGTAGCTTGAACACTGAAGCTTTCTTT	CASSLVGSLNTEAFF
.	TRBV30	.	TRBJ1-4	TGTGCCTGGAGTGTTAGCTCAACTAATGAAAAACTGTTTTTT	CAWSVSSTNEKLFF
.	TRBV27	TRBD2	TRBJ2-7	TGTGCCAGCAAAAGGATGCGGGAGGGAGCCTACGAGCAGTACTTC	CASKRMREGAYEQYF
.	TRBV29-1	.	TRBJ1-1	TGCAGCGTGGCAGGGTTCAACACTGAAGCTTTCTTT	CSVAGFNTEAFF
once	TRBV9	TRBD1	TRBJ1-2	TGTGCCAGCAGCGGAGGGACAGGTATATATGGCTACACCTTC	CASSGGTGIYGYTF
once	TRBV19	TRBD1	TRBJ1-6	TGTGCCAGTAGTATCCTCGCGACAGGGGGTCGCTCACCCCTCCACTTT	CASSILATGGRSPLHF
few	TRBV7-6	TRBD2	TRBJ2-3	TGTGCCAGCTCGAGTGGGGCTAGCGGGACTCGCACAGATACGCAGTATTTT	CASSSGASGTRTDTQYF
once	TRBV25-1	.	TRBJ1-2	TGTGCCAGCAGTGAGACAGGTCTTTTTGGCTACACCTTC	CASSETGLFGYTF
.	TRBV7-3	.	TRBJ2-3	TGTGCCAGCAGTTATAGGAAGGGGGGCACAGATACGCAGTATTTT	CASSYRKGGTDTQYF
.	TRBV5-6	.	TRBJ1-1	TGTGCCAGCAGCTTAATGGGCCTTTTGAACACTGAAGCTTTCTTT	CASSLMGLLNTEAFF
.	TRBV11-1	.	TRBJ2-5	TGTGCCAGCAGCTCCCGGGACATTGGAACCCAGTACTTC	CASSSRDIGTQYF
.	TRBV7-9	TRBD1	TRBJ2-1	TGTGCCAGCAGATTGACAGGGGATGAGCAGTTCTTC	CASRLTGDEQFF
.	TRBV9	TRBD1	TRBJ2-1	TGTGCCAGCAGCGTAGCCCCGGGACAGGGTAGGGATGAGCAGTTCTTC	CASSVAPGQGRDEQFF
.	TRBV4-2	TRBD2	TRBJ2-7	TGTGCCAGCAGCCCGGGGAGGGATCCGTCCTACGAGCAGTACTTC	CASSPGRDPSYEQYF
once	TRBV15	.	TRBJ1-2	TGTGCCACCAGCATTTCGGAGGGCGGCGGCTACACCTTC	CATSISEGGGYTF
.	TRBV28	TRBD1	TRBJ1-5	TGTGCCAGCACCGAGATAGGACAGGGGGATCAGCCCCAGCATTTT	CASTEIGQGDQPQHF
.	TRBV5-4	.	TRBJ2-2	TGTGCCAGCGGCAAGGGAGGCCGCAAGGACACCGGGGAGCTGTTTTTT	CASGKGGRKDTGELFF
.	TRBV28	TRBD1	TRBJ2-2	TGTGCCAGCAGGTCTACAGGGGGCAGGGGCGGGGAGCTGTTTTTT	CASRSTGGRGGELFF
.	TRBV2	TRBD1	TRBJ2-7	TGTGCCAGCAGCGTACACAGGGGGCGCGGCGAGCAGTACTTC	CASSVHRGRGEQYF
.	TRBV30	TRBD2	TRBJ2-4	TGTGCCTGGAGGGGACTAGCGGGGGGCCCGGGGAACATTCAGTACTTC	CAWRGLAGGPGNIQYF
.	TRBV5-1	TRBD2	TRBJ2-7	TGCGCCAGCAGCCCCCTTGGCAGGGAGGGCAACGAGCAGTACTTC	CASSPLGREGNEQYF
.	TRBV14	.	TRBJ1-2	TGTGCCAGCAGCCAAGCTGACAGATTCTATGGCTACACCTTC	CASSQADRFYGYTF
few	TRBV7-9	.	TRBJ2-1	TGTGCCAGCAGCTTAGTTTTAGCTACGGGAGAGCAGTTCTTC	CASSLVLATGEQFF
.	TRBV11-2	.	TRBJ2-7	TGTGCCAGCAGCTTAGATCGGCGGAGGCAGTACTTC	CASSLDRRRQYF
.	TRBV11-1	TRBD1	TRBJ1-2	TGTGCCAGCAGCTTAGGACAGGGATTTGGCTATGGCTACACCTTC	CASSLGQGFGYGYTF
.	TRBV29-1	TRBD1	TRBJ2-7	TGCAGCGTTGAGACTCGGGACAGGGGTTACGAGCAGTACTTC	CSVETRDRGYEQYF
.	TRBV30	.	TRBJ1-3	TGTGCCTGGAGGGAAGACAGAGGAGGAAACACCATATATTTT	CAWREDRGGNTIYF
.	TRBV7-6	.	TRBJ2-2	TGTGCCAGCAACTTAGCGATGAGGGATAGCGGGGAGCTGTTTTTT	CASNLAMRDSGELFF
.	TRBV5-6	TRBD2	TRBJ2-1	TGTGCCAGCAGCTTCGGGACTAGCGGATACAATGAGCAGTTCTTC	CASSFGTSGYNEQFF
.	TRBV5-1	TRBD1	TRBJ2-7	TGCGCCAGCAGCCAAGGGGACAGGCGGTCCTACGAGCAGTACTTC	CASSQGDRRSYEQYF
.	TRBV5-1	TRBD2	TRBJ2-6	TGCGCCAGCAGCCCCCTAGCGGGAAAGAGCTCTGGGGCCAACGTCCTGACTTTC	CASSPLAGKSSGANVLTF
once	TRBV27	.	TRBJ2-7	TGTGCCAGCTCGAAAGGGGGCTACGAGCAGTACTTC	CASSKGGYEQYF
few	TRBV9	TRBD1	TRBJ1-2	TGTGCCAGCAGCGTAGTCCCCGACAGGGCGGATGGCTACACCTTC	CASSVVPDRADGYTF
.	TRBV11-2	.	TRBJ2-7	TGTGCCAGCAGCTTAGATTTTTTGGCAGGGTCCTCGAGGGAGCAGTACTTC	CASSLDFLAGSSREQYF
once	TRBV12-5	TRBD1	TRBJ2-3	TGTGCTAGTGGGGACAGGGGGCTCATAGATACGCAGTATTTT	CASGDRGLIDTQYF
.	TRBV30	.	TRBJ1-3	TGTGCCTGGAGTGGGAGAAACACCATATATTTT	CAWSGRNTIYF
.	TRBV6-1	.	TRBJ2-5	TGTGCCAGCAGTGGGACAGTCGAGACCCAGTACTTC	CASSGTVETQYF
.	TRBV9	TRBD1	TRBJ1-2	TGTGCCAGCAGCGGGGGGGACAGGGTTGTCTATGGCTACACCTTC	CASSGGDRVVYGYTF
.	TRBV4-2	TRBD1	TRBJ1-5	TGTGCCAGCAGCCAAGATGGGACAGGGATCAATCAGCCCCAGCATTTT	CASSQDGTGINQPQHF
few	TRBV5-1	TRBD2	TRBJ2-1	TGCGCCAGCAGCTTGAGTGGACTAGCGTCGAGCTCCTACAATGAGCAGTTCTTC	CASSLSGLASSSYNEQFF
many	TRBV5-5	.	TRBJ2-7	TGTGCCAGCAGCTATGAGGGATTCGAGCAGTACTTC	CASSYEGFEQYF
.	TRBV7-2	.	TRBJ2-7	TGTGCCAGCAGCTTAGATCCGGGCCCCGGGGGTGAGCAGTACTTC	CASSLDPGPGGEQYF
.	TRBV6-5	.	TRBJ1-6	TGTGCCAGCAGTTACGGAAACGGGGAGAACAATTCACCCCTCCACTTT	CASSYGNGENNSPLHF
.	TRBV11-2	TRBD1	TRBJ2-2	TGTGCCAGCAGCCGAAATCAGGGGGCGGACACCGGGGAGCTGTTTTTT	CASSRNQGADTGELFF
.	TRBV7-3	.	TRBJ2-7	TGTGCCAGCAGCTCCCCTCACCCACTAGTTTCCGAGCAGTACTTC	CASSSPHPLVSEQYF
.	TRBV7-8	.	TRBJ2-5	TGTGCCAGCAGCTTAATGACTAACCAAGAGACCCAGTACTTC	CASSLMTNQETQYF
.	TRBV4-3	.	TRBJ2-4	TGCGCCAGCAGCCAAGACAGGGGTTTAACCAAAAACATTCAGTACTTC	CASSQDRGLTKNIQYF
many	TRBV5-4	TRBD2	TRBJ2-3	TGTGCCAGCAGCTTGGGCGGTAGCGGGGGTACGATCACAGATACGCAGTATTTT	CASSLGGSGGTITDTQYF